Here is one T cell receptor beta chain with its context. The antigen is undetermined. This entry belongs to a study of T cell repertoires in cytomegalovirus infection. Study-wide context: Through public TCR beta signatures, both CMV infection and matching HLA type were indicated.

Study-level findings and limits: Across the ex vivo response, the dominant clonotypes were HLA-C-restricted CMV-specific TCR beta clonotypes. Public TCR beta family frequency separated CMV-and-HLA carriers, including in an independent cohort.

Each CDR3 protein is one row after TCRdb ran MiXCR on the reads. The top ten hold around 15% of the sample, which has around 270,000 distinct CDR3 sequences, roughly 9.1% seen once. This CDR3 comprises 13 residues. Per germline, CDR1 SQVTM and CDR2 ANQGSEA. V gave up 6 bases and J gave up 4 bases, with 13 bases separating them. Material: PBMCs. This TCR came from a human donor in good health (CMV status not recorded). Some clones in this sample may be carry-over from other donors' samples. The rearrangement joins TRBV29-1 to TRBJ1-3; perhaps TRBD1 as D (6 bases). In nucleotides, the CDR3 is TGCAGCGTGGGGGCAACGGAAGGAAACACCATATATTTT. Amino acid sequence: CSVGATEGNTIYF.